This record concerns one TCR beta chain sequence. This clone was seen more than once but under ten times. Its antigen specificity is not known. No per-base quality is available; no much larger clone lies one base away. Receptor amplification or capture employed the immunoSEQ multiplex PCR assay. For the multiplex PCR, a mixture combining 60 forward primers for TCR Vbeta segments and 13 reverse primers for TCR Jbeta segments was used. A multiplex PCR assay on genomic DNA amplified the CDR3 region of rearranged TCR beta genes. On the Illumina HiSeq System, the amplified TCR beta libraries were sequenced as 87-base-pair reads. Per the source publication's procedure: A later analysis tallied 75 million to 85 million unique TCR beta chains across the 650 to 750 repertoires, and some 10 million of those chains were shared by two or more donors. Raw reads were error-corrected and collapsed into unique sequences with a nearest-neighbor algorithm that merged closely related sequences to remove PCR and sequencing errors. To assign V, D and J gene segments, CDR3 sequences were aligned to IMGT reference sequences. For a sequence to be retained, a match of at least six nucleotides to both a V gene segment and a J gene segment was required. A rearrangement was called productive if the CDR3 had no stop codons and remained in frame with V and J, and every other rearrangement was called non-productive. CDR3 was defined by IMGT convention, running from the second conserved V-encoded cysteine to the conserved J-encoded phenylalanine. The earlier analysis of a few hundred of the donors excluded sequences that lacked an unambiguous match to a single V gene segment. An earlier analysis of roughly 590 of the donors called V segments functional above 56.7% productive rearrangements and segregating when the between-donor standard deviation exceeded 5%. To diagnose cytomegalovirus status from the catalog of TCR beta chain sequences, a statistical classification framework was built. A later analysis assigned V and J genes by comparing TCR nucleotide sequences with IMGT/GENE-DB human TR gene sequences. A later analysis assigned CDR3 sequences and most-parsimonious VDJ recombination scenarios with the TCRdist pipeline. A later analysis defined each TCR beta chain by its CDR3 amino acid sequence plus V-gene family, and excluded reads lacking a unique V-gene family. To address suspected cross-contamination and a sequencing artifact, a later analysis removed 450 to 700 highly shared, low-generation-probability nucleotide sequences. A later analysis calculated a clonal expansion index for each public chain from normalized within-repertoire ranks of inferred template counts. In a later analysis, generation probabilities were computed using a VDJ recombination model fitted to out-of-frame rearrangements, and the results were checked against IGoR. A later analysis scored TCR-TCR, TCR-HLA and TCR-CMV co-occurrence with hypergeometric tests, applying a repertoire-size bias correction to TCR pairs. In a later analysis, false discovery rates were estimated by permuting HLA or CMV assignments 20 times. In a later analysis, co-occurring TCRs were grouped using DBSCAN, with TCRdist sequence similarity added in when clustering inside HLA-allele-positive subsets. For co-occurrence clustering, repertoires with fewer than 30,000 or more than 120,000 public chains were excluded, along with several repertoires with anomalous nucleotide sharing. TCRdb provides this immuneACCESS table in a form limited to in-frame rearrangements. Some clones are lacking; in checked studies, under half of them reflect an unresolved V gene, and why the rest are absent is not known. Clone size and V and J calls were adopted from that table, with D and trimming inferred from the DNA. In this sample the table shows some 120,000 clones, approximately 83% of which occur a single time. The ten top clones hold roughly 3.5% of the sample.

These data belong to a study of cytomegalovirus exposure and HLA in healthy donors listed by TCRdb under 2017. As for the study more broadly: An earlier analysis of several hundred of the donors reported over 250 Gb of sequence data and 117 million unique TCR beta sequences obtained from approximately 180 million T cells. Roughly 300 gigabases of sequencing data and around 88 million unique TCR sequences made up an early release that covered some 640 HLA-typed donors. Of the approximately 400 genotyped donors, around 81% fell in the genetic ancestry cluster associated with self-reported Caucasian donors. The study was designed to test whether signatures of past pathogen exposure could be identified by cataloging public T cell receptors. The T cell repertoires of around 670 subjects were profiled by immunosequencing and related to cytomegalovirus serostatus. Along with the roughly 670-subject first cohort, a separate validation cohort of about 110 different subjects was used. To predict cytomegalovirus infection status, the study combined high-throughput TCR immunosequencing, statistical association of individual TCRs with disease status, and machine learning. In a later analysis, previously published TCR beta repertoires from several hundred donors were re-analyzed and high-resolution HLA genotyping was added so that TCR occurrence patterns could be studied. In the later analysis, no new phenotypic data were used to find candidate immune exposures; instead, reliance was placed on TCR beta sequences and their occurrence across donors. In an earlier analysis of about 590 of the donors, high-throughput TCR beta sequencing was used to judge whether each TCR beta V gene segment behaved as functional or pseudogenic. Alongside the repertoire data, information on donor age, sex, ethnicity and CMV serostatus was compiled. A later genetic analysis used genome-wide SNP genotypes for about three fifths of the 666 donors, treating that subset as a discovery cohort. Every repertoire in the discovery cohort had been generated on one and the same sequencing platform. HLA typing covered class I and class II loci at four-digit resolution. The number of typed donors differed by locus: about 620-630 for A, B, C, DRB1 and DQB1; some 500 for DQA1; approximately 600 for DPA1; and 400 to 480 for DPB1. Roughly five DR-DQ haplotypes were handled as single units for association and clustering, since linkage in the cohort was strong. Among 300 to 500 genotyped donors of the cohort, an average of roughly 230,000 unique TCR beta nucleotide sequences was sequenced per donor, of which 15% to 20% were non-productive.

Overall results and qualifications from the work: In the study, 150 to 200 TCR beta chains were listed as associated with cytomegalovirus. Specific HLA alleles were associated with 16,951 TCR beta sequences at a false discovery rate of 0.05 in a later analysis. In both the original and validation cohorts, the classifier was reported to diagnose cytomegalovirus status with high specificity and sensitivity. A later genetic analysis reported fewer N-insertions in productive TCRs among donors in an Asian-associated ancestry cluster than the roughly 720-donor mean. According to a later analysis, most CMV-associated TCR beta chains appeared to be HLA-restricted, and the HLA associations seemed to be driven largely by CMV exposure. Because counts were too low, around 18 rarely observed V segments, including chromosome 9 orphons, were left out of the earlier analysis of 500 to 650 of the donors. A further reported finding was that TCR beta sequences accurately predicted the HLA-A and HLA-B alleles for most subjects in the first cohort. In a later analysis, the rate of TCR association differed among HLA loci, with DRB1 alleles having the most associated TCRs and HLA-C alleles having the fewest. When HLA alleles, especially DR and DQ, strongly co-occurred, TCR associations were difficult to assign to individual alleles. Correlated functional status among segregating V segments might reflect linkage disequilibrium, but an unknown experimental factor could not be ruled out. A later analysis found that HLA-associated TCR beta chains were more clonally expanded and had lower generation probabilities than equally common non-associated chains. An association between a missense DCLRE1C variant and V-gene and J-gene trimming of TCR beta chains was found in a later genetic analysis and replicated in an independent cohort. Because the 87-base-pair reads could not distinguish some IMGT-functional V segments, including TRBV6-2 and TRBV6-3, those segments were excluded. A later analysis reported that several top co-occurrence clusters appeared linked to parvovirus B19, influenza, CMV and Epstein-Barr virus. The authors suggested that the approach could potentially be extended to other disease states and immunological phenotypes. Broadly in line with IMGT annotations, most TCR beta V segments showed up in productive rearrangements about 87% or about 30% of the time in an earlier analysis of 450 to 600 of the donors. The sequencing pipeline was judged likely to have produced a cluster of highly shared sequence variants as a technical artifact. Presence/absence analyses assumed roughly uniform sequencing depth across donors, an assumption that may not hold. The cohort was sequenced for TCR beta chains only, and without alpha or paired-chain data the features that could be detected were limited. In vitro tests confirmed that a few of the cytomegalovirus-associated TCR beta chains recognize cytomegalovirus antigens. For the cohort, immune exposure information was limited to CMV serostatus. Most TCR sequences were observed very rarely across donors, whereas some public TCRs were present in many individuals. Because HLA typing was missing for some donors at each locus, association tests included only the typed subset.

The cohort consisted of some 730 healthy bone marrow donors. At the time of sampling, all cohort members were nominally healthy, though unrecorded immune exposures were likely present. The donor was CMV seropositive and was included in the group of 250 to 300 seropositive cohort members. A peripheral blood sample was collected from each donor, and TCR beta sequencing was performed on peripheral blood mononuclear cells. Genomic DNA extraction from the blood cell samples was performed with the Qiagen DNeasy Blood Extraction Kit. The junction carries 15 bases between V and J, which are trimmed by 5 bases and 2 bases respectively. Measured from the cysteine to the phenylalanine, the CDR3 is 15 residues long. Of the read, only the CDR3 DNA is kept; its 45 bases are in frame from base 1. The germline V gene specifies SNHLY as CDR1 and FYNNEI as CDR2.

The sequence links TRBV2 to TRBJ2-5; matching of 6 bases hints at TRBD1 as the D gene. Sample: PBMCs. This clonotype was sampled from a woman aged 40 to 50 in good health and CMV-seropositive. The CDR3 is CASSTRGPFQETQYF. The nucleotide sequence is TGTGCCAGCAGTACCAGGGGACCTTTTCAAGAGACCCAGTACTTC.